The 32 T cell receptor beta chains in this list originate from one sample, sequenced in a study of T cells after yellow fever vaccination (dated 2019 in TCRdb). Read against the paper, the sample's treatment or condition label means: live attenuated yellow fever vaccine strain. The library was built by means of 5' RACE. For sequencing, an Illumina HiSeq 2500 was employed. Clones were called with MiXCR by TCRdb after fastp trimmed the public reads at Q25, and only in-frame beta chains were retained. Rows with one shared CDR3 protein collapse into an entry with the most common genes and DNA. The sample data list under 200,000 distinct CDR3 sequences, and under 7.5% of these were observed just once. The ten largest clones capture more than 2.5% of the sample. The sample was CD4+ T cells sorted from PBMCs, taken less than 6 days after the first yellow fever vaccination. These receptors were collected from a man between 18 and 29 years old who received the YFV17D yellow fever vaccine.

A few counts support this clonotype. The chain links TRBV6-5 to TRBJ1-6; D call uncertain. V dropped 0 bases and J dropped 6 bases, with 9 bases sitting between them. Germline V gene data show CDR1 as MNHEY and CDR2 as SVGAGI. The CDR3 spans 15 residues. The CDR3 loop reads CASSYSIRPNSPLHF. Here the CDR3 DNA reads TGTGCCAGCAGTTACTCGATCAGACCTAATTCACCCCTCCACTTT.

This clonotype occurred many times. J is TRBJ1-5 and V is TRBV4-1, with 7 bases fitting TRBD1. The CDR3 contains 17 residues. Germline trimming cut 1 base from V and 4 bases from J; bases unmatched to any gene: 10. The germline gives CDR1 MGHRA, CDR2 YSYEKL. CDR3 sequence reads: CASSQGGVDRVNQPQHF. The DNA for the CDR3 is TGCGCCAGCAGCCAAGGAGGTGTAGACAGGGTAAATCAGCCCCAGCATTTT.

This clonotype was seen a few times. V and J are TRBV29-1 and TRBJ2-5, with D tentatively TRBD1 or TRBD2 (5 bases each). The CDR3 runs to 12 residues. The V end was cut by 5 bases, the J end by 5 bases, with 12 bases between. Per germline, CDR1 SQVTM and CDR2 ANQGSEA. The CDR3 region is CSVLGVYETQYF. DNA of the CDR3: TGCAGCGTTTTGGGGGTTTACGAGACCCAGTACTTC.

The V gene is TRBV19, the J gene TRBJ1-4; D is unresolved. The CDR3 totals 13 residues. V was clipped by 5 bases and J by 8 bases, with 12 bases between them. Per germline, CDR1 LNHDA and CDR2 SQIVND (reference sequence). The CDR3 sequence: CASSSDRSEKLFF. The CDR3 bases are TGTGCCAGTAGTTCGGACCGGTCCGAAAAACTGTTTTTT.

This chain connects TRBV10-3 to TRBJ2-7; D unresolved. Germline V CDR1 and CDR2: ENHRY, SYGVKD. Trimming left V 3 bases short and J 7 bases short, with 16 bases between. The CDR3 has 14 residues. CDR3 amino acids: CAISEGGRAGEQYV. CDR3 nucleotides: TGTGCCATCAGTGAAGGTGGACGAGCCGGTGAGCAGTACGTC.

This clonotype came up many times. The chain uses TRBV11-2 and TRBJ2-6; 9 bases match TRBD1. The CDR3 totals 16 residues. V dropped 4 bases and J dropped 4; count of bases not matched to a gene: 5. Germline V CDR1 and CDR2: SGHAT, FQNNGV. The DNA of the CDR3 is TGTGCCAGCAGCTCCGGGACAGGGAAAGGGGCCAACGTCCTGACTTTC. This gives the protein CASSSGTGKGANVLTF.

This clonotype was picked up a small number of times. V and J are TRBV7-9 and TRBJ1-2; D is perhaps TRBD1 (5 bases). Trimming removed 4 bases at V and 7 bases at J, with 13 bases between. This CDR3 contains 13 residues. Germline V gene lookup returns CDR1 SEHNR and CDR2 FQNEAQ (reference sequence). The CDR3 protein is CASSSRDSFGYTF. CDR3 DNA: TGTGCCAGCAGCTCCCGAGACAGTTTTGGCTACACCTTC.

The J gene is TRBJ1-5, the V gene TRBV20-1; D unresolved. CDR3 length: 17 amino acids. V gave up 2 bases and J gave up 4 bases, with 21 bases separating them. Germline loops: CDR1 DFQATT, CDR2 SNEGSKA (reference sequence). The chain's CDR3 is CSARMRGTHLRNQPQHF. As DNA, the CDR3 is TGCAGTGCTAGAATGAGAGGAACCCACCTCCGTAATCAGCCCCAGCATTTT.

J is TRBJ2-3 and V is TRBV20-1, with 13 bases that match TRBD2. Losses at the gene ends were 6 bases for V and 6 bases for J; bases not matched to a gene: 12. This CDR3 has 16 amino acids. Germline V gene lookup returns CDR1 DFQATT and CDR2 SNEGSKA (reference sequence). The CDR3, as DNA: TGCAGTGCGGGATTAACTAGCGGGGGGGGACAGGATACGCAGTATTTT. It specifies CSAGLTSGGGQDTQYF.

This clonotype was seen repeatedly, ten times or more. This chain joins TRBV15 and TRBJ2-5, with TRBD1 matching 7 bases. The CDR3 is made up of 13 amino acids. The germline V gene has CDR1 LNHNV and CDR2 YYDKDF (reference sequence). V lost 6 bases to trimming and J lost 2 bases; unmatched junction nucleotides: 3. Here the CDR3 reads CATRTGLQETQYF. The CDR3 DNA follows: TGTGCCACCAGGACAGGGTTGCAAGAGACCCAGTACTTC.

The chain combines TRBV2 with TRBJ2-5; TRBD1 matches at 7 bases. This CDR3 has 17 residues. The germline V gene has CDR1 SNHLY and CDR2 FYNNEI. The V and J ends lost 8 bases and 0 bases, in that order; junction bases with no gene match: 15. The CDR3 nucleotides are TGTGCCAGCCAGTGGGGTCAGACAGGGCCGTACCAAGAGACCCAGTACTTC. This sequence encodes CASQWGQTGPYQETQYF.

This clonotype was found many times. The V call is TRBV29-1, the J call TRBJ2-5; perhaps TRBD1 as D (5 bases). V was pared by 4 bases and J by 3 bases, with 9 bases between. There are 12 residues in the CDR3. Germline-derived CDR1 and CDR2 are SQVTM and ANQGSEA. The CDR3 sequence: CSVGTTEETQYF. The CDR3 coding sequence is TGCAGCGTTGGGACAACCGAAGAGACCCAGTACTTC.

In the case of this clonotype: With a much larger clone just one base away, this may be a read error. This chain uses TRBV7-2 with TRBJ2-3; a possible D gene is TRBD2 (5 bases). The CDR3 runs 14 residues. V dropped 5 bases and J dropped 2 bases, with 11 bases sitting between them. Germline V gene sequence: CDR1 SGHTA, CDR2 FQGNSA. The CDR3 DNA reads as TGTGCCAGCAGCATGTACGGGGTCACAGATACGCAGTATTTT. Protein: CASSMYGVTDTQYF.

CDR3 DNA: TGCAGTGCGATGACCTCTGGAAACACCATATATTTT. Amino acids: CSAMTSGNTIYF. The chain combines TRBV20-1 with TRBJ1-3; D is unclear. The CDR3 totals 12 residues. V was trimmed by 6 bases and J by 0 bases, leaving 6 bases between them. The germline V gene encodes CDR1 DFQATT and CDR2 SNEGSKA (reference sequence).

The sample holds many counts of this clonotype. The chain employs TRBV6-2 or TRBV6-3 and TRBJ1-2; D unresolved. Germline V gene data show CDR1 as MNHEY and CDR2 as SVGEGT. CDR3 length: 14 residues. Trimming removed 7 bases at V and 5 bases at J, with 17 bases between. The CDR3 coding sequence is TGTGCCAGCAACGACGAAGGCCCCATATATGGCTACACCTTC. It encodes CASNDEGPIYGYTF.

CDR3 bases: TGTGCCAGCAGGGGAGGGGATGGCTATGGCTACACCTTC. It specifies CASRGGDGYGYTF. V gene TRBV7-8 combines with J gene TRBJ1-2, with D maybe TRBD1 (5 bases). The CDR3 consists of 13 residues. Per the germline V gene, CDR1 is SGHVS and CDR2 is FQNEAQ. V was cut by 6 bases and J by 4 bases, with 12 bases left in between.

This clonotype has a count of ten or more. V gene TRBV11-2 combines with J gene TRBJ2-3; TRBD1 agrees at 7 bases. V lost 0 bases to trimming and J lost 6 bases; unmatched junction nucleotides: 6. The CDR3 totals 15 residues. Germline V CDR1 and CDR2: SGHAT, FQNNGV. The CDR3: CASSLDLGGGDTQYF. The CDR3 DNA reads TGTGCCAGCAGCTTAGATCTAGGGGGCGGGGATACGCAGTATTTT.

This clonotype has ten or more counts. The chain uses TRBV29-1 and TRBJ2-1; 10 bases line up with TRBD2. The CDR3 is made up of 15 amino acids. The V gene end was trimmed by 8 bases and the J gene end by 4 bases; junction bases not matched to a gene: 11. Germline V gene data show CDR1 as SQVTM and CDR2 as ANQGSEA. CDR3 loop: CSSCPLAGGYNEQFF. CDR3 DNA: TGCAGCTCTTGCCCCTTAGCGGGGGGTTACAATGAGCAGTTCTTC.

Ten or more counts support this clonotype. The chain links TRBV7-2 to TRBJ2-7; D remains ambiguous. Germline loops: CDR1 SGHTA, CDR2 FQGNSA. This CDR3 spans 14 amino acids. V shed 1 base and J shed 0 bases, with 7 bases lying between them. CDR3 in amino acids: CASSLGLSSYEQYF. CDR3 in DNA: TGTGCCAGCAGCTTAGGCCTGAGCTCCTACGAGCAGTACTTC.

In regard to this clonotype: This may be a read error, as it is one base from a much larger clone. The rearrangement uses TRBV20-1 and TRBJ1-5; no clear D gene. Trimming took off 1 base at V and 4 bases at J, with 2 bases between the two ends. Germline V gene sequence: CDR1 DFQATT, CDR2 SNEGSKA (reference sequence). The CDR3 sequence is 11 residues long. In nucleotides, the CDR3 is TGCAGTGCTAGAGGGAATCAGCCCCAGCATTTT. This translates into CSARGNQPQHF.

This clonotype was counted ten times or more. This sequence joins TRBV5-1 and TRBJ2-2; no clear D gene. Germline V gene lookup returns CDR1 SGHRS and CDR2 YFSETQ. The CDR3 length is 13 residues. Trimming pared 1 base from V and 5 bases from J, leaving 6 bases between. CDR3 sequence: CASSLRETGELFF. In nucleotides, the CDR3 is TGCGCCAGCAGCTTGAGGGAAACCGGGGAGCTGTTTTTT.

V and J are TRBV7-3 and TRBJ2-5; D not certain. Between the trimmed V and J ends, which lost 1 base and 1 base, there was a span of 4 bases. The CDR3 extends over 13 amino acids. Germline V gives CDR1 SGHTA, CDR2 FQGTGA. The CDR3: CASSLMPQETQYF. In DNA form, the CDR3 reads TGTGCCAGCAGCTTAATGCCCCAAGAGACCCAGTACTTC.

Ten or more counts support this clonotype. The V gene is TRBV12-3 or TRBV12-4, the J gene TRBJ2-1; no clear D. The ends were cut back, 2 bases at V and 7 bases at J, with 9 bases in the middle. The CDR3 extends over 13 amino acids. The CDR3, as DNA: TGTGCCAGCAGTTTAAGCTCTGTTAATGAGCAGTTCTTC. This gives the protein CASSLSSVNEQFF.

This clonotype was seen just once. V is TRBV11-2 and J is TRBJ2-2; maybe TRBD1 (5 bases). Germline V gene data show CDR1 as SGHAT and CDR2 as FQNNGV. The CDR3 has 15 amino acids. V lost 3 bases to trimming and J lost 1 base, with 9 bases between them. The CDR3 DNA is TGTGCCAGCAGCTTGGGGCCCGAGAACACCGGGGAGCTGTTTTTT. This encodes CASSLGPENTGELFF.

This chain joins TRBV9 and TRBJ2-2, with 9 nucleotides matching TRBD2. The V segment lost 5 bases and the J segment 8 bases; nucleotides outside the gene matches: 10. Germline V gene sequence: CDR1 SGDLS, CDR2 YYNGEE. The CDR3 has 15 residues. As DNA, the CDR3 is TGTGCCAGCAGACAGGGAGGACTAGCGACGGGGGAGCTGTTTTTT. Amino acid sequence: CASRQGGLATGELFF.

There are many counts of this clonotype. V is TRBV5-1 and J is TRBJ2-3; D could derive from TRBD1 or TRBD2 (6 bases each). Germline loops: CDR1 SGHRS, CDR2 YFSETQ. Between the trimmed V and J ends, which lost 4 bases and 8 bases, there was a span of 17 bases. This CDR3 region has 14 residues. CDR3 sequence (DNA): TGCGCCAGCAGCACGGGGGACACCGGCGTTACGCAGTATTTT. It translates to CASSTGDTGVTQYF. The full variable domain, with the rest looked up from reference TRBV5-1 and TRBJ2-3, is KAGVTQTPRYLIKTRGQQVTLSCSPISGHRSVSWYQQTPGQGLQFLFEYFSETQRNKGNFPGRFSGRQFSNSRSEMNVSTLELGDSALYLCASSTGDTGVTQYFGPGTRLTVL.

In this sample, this clonotype turned up many times. This rearrangement joins TRBV14 to TRBJ2-7, with TRBD1 matching over 7 bases. CDR3 length equals 14 residues. Looked up from germline, CDR1 is SGHDN and CDR2 is FVKESK. The J segment lost 3 bases and the V segment lost 5 bases, leaving 7 bases of the junction unmatched. CDR3 protein: CASSRDRRVYEQYF. In nucleotides, the CDR3 is TGTGCCAGCAGCAGGGACAGAAGGGTCTACGAGCAGTACTTC.

J is TRBJ2-3 and V is TRBV7-2; 7 bases match TRBD1. V shed 3 bases, J shed 3 bases, and the junction held 6 bases outside the gene matches. The V gene's germline CDR1 is SGHTA and CDR2 FQGNSA. This CDR3 region has 15 residues. The chain's CDR3 is CASSFFRRGTDTQYF. Here the CDR3 DNA reads TGTGCCAGCAGCTTCTTTCGCAGGGGGACAGATACGCAGTATTTT. The full variable domain, its missing parts supplied by reference TRBV7-2 and TRBJ2-3, is GAGVSQSPSNKVTEKGKDVELRCDPISGHTALYWYRQSLGQGLEFLIYFQGNSAPDKSGLPSDRFSAERTGGSVSTLTIQRTQQEDSAVYLCASSFFRRGTDTQYFGPGTRLTVL.

This clonotype was counted a few times. This sequence joins TRBV3-1 and TRBJ2-1, with a weak D call TRBD2 (5 bases). Germline assignment: CDR1 LGHDT and CDR2 YNNKEL (reference sequence). This CDR3 region has 14 residues. Trimming shortened V by 2 bases and J by 6 bases, and 11 bases separated the two germline ends. The CDR3 is CASSQTRWANEQFF. The CDR3 bases are TGTGCCAGCAGCCAAACTAGGTGGGCCAATGAGCAGTTCTTC.

This clonotype came up many times. The CDR3, as DNA: TGTGCCAGCAGCCGGGCCCAGAGGGGTTACGAGCAGTACTTC. Translated: CASSRAQRGYEQYF. The chain links TRBV6-1 to TRBJ2-7; D is tentatively TRBD1 or TRBD2 (5 bases each). The germline V gene encodes CDR1 MNHNS and CDR2 SASEGT. This CDR3 contains 14 residues. The V and J ends lost 6 bases and 4 bases respectively, with 16 bases between them.

This clonotype was recorded a few times. The chain recombines TRBV5-6 with TRBJ2-1; 9 bases fit TRBD2. Germline V gene lookup returns CDR1 SGHDT and CDR2 YYEEEE. This CDR3 spans 15 amino acids. Trimming cost V 5 bases and J 7 bases; bases outside gene matches: 10. CDR3 nucleotide sequence: TGTGCCAGCAGGGGCCGCGGCGGGGGGGCGAATGAGCAGTTCTTC. Translation: CASRGRGGGANEQFF.

This clonotype has only a few counts. The V call is TRBV9, the J call TRBJ1-4; 7 bases are shared with TRBD1. CDR1 and CDR2 (germline): SGDLS, YYNGEE. After removal of 3 bases from V and 1 base from J, the junction contained 3 bases not matched to a gene. This CDR3 region has 15 residues. Written as DNA, the CDR3 is TGTGCCAGCAGCGAGAACAGGGGAACTAATGAAAAACTGTTTTTT. Protein: CASSENRGTNEKLFF. Based on the CDR3 plus reference TRBV9 and TRBJ1-4, the full variable domain is DSGVTQTPKHLITATGQRVTLRCSPRSGDLSVYWYQQSLDQGLQFLIQYYNGEERAKGNILERFSAQQFPDLHSELNLSSLELGDSALYFCASSENRGTNEKLFFGSGTQLSVL.